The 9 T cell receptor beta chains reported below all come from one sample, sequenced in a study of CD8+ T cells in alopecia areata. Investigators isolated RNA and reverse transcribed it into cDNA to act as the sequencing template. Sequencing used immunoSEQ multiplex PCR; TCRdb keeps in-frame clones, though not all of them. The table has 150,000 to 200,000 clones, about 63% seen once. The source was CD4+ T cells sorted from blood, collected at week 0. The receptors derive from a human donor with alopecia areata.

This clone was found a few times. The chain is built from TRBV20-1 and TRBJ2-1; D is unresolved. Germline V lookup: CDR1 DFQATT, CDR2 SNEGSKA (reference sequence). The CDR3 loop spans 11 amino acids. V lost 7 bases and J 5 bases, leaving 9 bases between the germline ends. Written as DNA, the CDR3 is TGCAGTGGACTCCGGGACAATGAGCAGTTCTTC. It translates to CSGLRDNEQFF.

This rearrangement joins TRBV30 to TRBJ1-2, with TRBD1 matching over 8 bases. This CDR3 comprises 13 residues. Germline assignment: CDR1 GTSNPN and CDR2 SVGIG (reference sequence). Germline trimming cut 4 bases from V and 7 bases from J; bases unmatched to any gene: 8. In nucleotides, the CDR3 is TGTGCCTGGACCTACAGGGGGTCTCTTGGCTACACCTTC. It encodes CAWTYRGSLGYTF.

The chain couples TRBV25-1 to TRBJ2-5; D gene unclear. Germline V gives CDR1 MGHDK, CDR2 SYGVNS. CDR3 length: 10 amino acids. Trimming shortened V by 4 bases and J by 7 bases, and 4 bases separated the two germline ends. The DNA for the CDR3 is TGTGCCAGCAGTGGGGTGACCCAGTACTTC. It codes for CASSGVTQYF.

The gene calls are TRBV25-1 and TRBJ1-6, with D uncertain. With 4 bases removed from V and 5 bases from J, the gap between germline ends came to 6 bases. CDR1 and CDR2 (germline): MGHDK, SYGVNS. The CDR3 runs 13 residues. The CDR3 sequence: CASSGHHNSPLHF. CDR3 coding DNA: TGTGCCAGCAGTGGACATCATAATTCACCCCTCCACTTT.

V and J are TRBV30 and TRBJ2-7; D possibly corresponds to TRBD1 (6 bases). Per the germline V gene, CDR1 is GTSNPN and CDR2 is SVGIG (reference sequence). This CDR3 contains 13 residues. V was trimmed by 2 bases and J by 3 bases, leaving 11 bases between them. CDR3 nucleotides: TGTGCCTGGAGTCGACAGGACCTCTACGAGCAGTACTTC. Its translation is CAWSRQDLYEQYF.

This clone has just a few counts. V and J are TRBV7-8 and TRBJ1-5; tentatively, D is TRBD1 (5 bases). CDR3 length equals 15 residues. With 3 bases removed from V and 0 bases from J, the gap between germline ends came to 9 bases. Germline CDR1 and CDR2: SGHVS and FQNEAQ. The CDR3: CASSFSTDSNQPQHF. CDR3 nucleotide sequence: TGTGCCAGCAGCTTTTCGACAGATAGCAATCAGCCCCAGCATTTT. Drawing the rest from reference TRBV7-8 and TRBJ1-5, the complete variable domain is GAGVSQSPRYKVAKRGQDVALRCDPISGHVSLFWYQQALGQGPEFLTYFQNEAQLDKSGLPSDRFFAERPEGSVSTLKIQRTQQEDSAVYLCASSFSTDSNQPQHFGDGTRLSIL.

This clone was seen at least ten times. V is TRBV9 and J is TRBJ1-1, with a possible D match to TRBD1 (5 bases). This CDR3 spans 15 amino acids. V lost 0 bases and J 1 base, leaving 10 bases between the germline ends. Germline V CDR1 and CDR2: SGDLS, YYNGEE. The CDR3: CASSVGPRENTEAFF. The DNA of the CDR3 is TGTGCCAGCAGCGTAGGCCCCAGGGAGAACACTGAAGCTTTCTTT.

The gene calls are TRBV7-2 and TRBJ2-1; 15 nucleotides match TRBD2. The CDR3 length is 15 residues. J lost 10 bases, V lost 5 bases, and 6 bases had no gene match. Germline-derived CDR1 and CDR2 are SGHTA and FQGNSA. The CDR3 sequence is CASSKTGTSGGEQFF. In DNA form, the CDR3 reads TGTGCCAGCAGCAAAACCGGGACTAGCGGGGGGGAGCAGTTCTTC.

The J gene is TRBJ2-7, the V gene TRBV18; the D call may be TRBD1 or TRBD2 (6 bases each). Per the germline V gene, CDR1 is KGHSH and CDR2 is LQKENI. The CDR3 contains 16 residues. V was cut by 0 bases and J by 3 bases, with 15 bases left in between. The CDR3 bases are TGTGCCAGCTCACCACCGTCCGGGGGCGTAGGCTACGAGCAGTACTTC. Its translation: CASSPPSGGVGYEQYF.